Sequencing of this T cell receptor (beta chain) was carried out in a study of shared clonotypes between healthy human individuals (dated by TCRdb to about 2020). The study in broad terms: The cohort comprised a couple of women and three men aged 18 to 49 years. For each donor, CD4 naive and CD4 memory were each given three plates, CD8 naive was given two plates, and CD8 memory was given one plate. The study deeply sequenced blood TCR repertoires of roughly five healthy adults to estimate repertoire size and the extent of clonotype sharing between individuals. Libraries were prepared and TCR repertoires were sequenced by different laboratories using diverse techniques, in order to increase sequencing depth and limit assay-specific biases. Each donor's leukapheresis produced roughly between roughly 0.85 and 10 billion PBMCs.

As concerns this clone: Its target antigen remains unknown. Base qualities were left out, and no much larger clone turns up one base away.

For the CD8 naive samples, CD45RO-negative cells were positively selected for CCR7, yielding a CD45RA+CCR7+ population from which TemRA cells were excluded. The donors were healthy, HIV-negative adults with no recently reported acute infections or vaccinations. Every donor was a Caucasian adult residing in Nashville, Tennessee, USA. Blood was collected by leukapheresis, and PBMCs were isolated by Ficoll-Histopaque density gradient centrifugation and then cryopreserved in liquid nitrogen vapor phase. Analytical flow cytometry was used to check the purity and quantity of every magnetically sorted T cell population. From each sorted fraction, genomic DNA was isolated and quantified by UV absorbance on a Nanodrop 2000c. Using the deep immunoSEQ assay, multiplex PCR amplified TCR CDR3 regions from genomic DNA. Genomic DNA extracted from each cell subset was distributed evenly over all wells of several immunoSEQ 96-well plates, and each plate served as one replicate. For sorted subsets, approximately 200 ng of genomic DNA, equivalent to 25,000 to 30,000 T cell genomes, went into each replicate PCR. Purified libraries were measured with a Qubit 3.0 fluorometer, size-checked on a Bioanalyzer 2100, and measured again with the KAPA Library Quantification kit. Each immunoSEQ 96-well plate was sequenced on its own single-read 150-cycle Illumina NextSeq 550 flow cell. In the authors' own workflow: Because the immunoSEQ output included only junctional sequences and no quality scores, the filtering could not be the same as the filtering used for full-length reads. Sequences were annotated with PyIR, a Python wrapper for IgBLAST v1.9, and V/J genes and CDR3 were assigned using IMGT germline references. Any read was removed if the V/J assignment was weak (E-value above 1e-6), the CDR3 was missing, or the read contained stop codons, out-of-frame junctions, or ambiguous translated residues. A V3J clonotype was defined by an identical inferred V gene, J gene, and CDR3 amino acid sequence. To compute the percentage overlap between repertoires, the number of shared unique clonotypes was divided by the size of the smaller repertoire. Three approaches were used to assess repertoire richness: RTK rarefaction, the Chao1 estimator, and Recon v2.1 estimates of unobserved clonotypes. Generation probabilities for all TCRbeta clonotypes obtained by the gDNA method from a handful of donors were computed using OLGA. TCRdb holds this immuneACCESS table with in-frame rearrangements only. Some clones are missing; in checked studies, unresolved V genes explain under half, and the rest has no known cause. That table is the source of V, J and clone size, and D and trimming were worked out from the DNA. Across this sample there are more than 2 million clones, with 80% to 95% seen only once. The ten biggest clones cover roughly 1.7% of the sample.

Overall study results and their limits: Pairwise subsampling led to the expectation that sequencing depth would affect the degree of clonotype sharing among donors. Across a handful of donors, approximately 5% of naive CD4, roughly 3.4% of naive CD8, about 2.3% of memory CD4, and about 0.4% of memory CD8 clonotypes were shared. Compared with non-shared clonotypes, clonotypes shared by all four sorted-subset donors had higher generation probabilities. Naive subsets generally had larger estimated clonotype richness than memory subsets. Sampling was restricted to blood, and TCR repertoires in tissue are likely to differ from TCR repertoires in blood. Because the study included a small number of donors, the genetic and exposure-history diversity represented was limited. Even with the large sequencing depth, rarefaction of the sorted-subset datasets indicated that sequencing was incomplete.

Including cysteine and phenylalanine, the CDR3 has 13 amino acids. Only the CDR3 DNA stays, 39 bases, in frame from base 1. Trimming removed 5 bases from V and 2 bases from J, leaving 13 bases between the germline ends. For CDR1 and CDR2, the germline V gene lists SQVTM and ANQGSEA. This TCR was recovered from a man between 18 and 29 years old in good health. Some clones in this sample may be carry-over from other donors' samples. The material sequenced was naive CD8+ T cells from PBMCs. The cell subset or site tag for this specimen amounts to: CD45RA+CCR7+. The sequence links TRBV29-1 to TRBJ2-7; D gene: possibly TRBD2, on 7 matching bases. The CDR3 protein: CSVSGGRTYEQYF. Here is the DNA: TGCAGCGTTTCCGGGGGGCGAACCTACGAGCAGTACTTC.